One and the same sample provided the 8 T cell receptor beta chains below, sequenced in a study of CD8 T cells in Susac syndrome. It was with random hexamers that 0.5 to 1 ug RNA was reverse transcribed. TCRdb analysed the immunoSEQ multiplex PCR reads with MiXCR anew, one entry per CDR3 protein. The sample lists some 200,000 distinct CDR3 sequences, about 95% occurring once. Sequenced: CD4+ T cells from PBMCs. The receptor set was obtained from a human donor in good health.

The chain uses TRBV6-5 and TRBJ2-4; D gene ambiguous. The CDR3 totals 13 residues. Germline CDR1 MNHEY, CDR2 SVGAGI. V lost 6 bases, J lost 0 bases, and 6 bases lay in between. CDR3 sequence: CASRDVAKNIQYF. The CDR3 DNA reads as TGTGCCAGCAGGGACGTAGCCAAAAACATTCAGTACTTC.

This rearrangement joins TRBV29-1 to TRBJ2-7, with 7 positions matching TRBD1. The CDR3 runs 15 residues. Germline loops: CDR1 SQVTM, CDR2 ANQGSEA. V dropped 4 bases and J dropped 0; count of bases not matched to a gene: 9. Here the CDR3 reads CSVVVGGSISYEQYF. CDR3 bases: TGCAGCGTTGTGGTAGGGGGCTCTATCTCCTACGAGCAGTACTTC.

This chain uses TRBV18 with TRBJ1-2, with TRBD1 as a possible D gene (6 bases). Deletions cut 6 bases from V and 4 bases from J, with 18 bases between. CDR3 length: 15 amino acids. Germline V CDR1 and CDR2: KGHSH, LQKENI. CDR3 DNA: TGTGCCAGCTCCTCTTACGACAGGAAAAGCTATGGCTACACCTTC. It yields the protein CASSSYDRKSYGYTF. Looking up the rest from reference TRBV18 and TRBJ1-2 gives the full variable domain: NAGVMQNPRHLVRRRGQEARLRCSPMKGHSHVYWYRQLPEEGLKFMVYLQKENIIDESGMPKERFSAEFPKEGPSILRIQQVVRGDSAAYFCASSSYDRKSYGYTFGSGTRLTVV.

Details on this clonotype: Relative to the germline gene, one junction end is altered; a read error may explain this. V is TRBV11-2 and J is TRBJ2-1; D may be TRBD1 or TRBD2 (5 bases each). The V gene's germline CDR1 is SGHAT and CDR2 FQNNGV. This CDR3 spans 17 amino acids. The chain's CDR3 is CASSLDGDLWSYNEQFF. CDR3 DNA sequence: TGTGCCAGCAGCCTAGATGGGGACCTTTGGTCCTACAATGAGCAGTTCTTC.

This CDR3 is CSADTTSGRAPYQETQYF. The CDR3, as DNA: TGCAGTGCTGATACGACTAGCGGGAGGGCCCCGTACCAAGAGACCCAGTACTTC. The chain employs TRBV20-1 and TRBJ2-5, with 14 bases that match TRBD2. CDR3 length equals 18 residues. V lost 5 bases and J lost 0; bases outside the gene matches: 11. The germline gives CDR1 DFQATT, CDR2 SNEGSKA (reference sequence).

V and J are TRBV15 and TRBJ2-4; tentatively, D is TRBD2 (6 bases). CDR3 length equals 14 residues. Trimming took 6 bases from V and 7 from J, leaving 16 bases between them. In germline, CDR1 is LNHNV, CDR2 YYDKDF (reference sequence). The CDR3 loop is CATRAKWEDNIQYF. In nucleotides, the CDR3 is TGTGCCACCAGGGCTAAGTGGGAGGACAACATTCAGTACTTC.

This chain joins TRBV30 and TRBJ1-1, with unresolved D. V lost 4 bases and J lost 0, with 9 bases in between. The CDR3 contains 13 residues. The germline V gene has CDR1 GTSNPN and CDR2 SVGIG (reference sequence). CDR3 in amino acids: CAWNGGLNTEAFF. The CDR3 DNA reads TGTGCCTGGAACGGCGGATTGAACACTGAAGCTTTCTTT.

The rearrangement joins TRBV10-3 to TRBJ1-5; the match to TRBD1 covers 7 bases. The V segment lost 5 bases and the J segment 7 bases; nucleotides outside the gene matches: 8. Germline values: CDR1 ENHRY, CDR2 SYGVKD. The CDR3 is 14 amino acids. For the CDR3, the DNA is TGTGCCATCAGTACGGGACAGCAAGGGCAGCCCCAGCATTTT. Its translation is CAISTGQQGQPQHF.